Reported below is one T cell receptor beta chain. Antigen: not known. This sample is part of a study of cytomegalovirus exposure and HLA in healthy donors. V was trimmed by 4 bases and J by 10 bases, leaving 19 bases between them. The CDR3 consists of 14 residues. Germline V gives CDR1 MNHNS, CDR2 SASEGT. Study-wide findings and caveats: Roughly uniform sequencing depth across donors was assumed, possibly incorrectly. Among TCR beta chains, those listed as cytomegalovirus-associated numbered under 200.

Use of 60 Vbeta and 13 Jbeta primers characterized the PCR. Profiling relied on immunoSEQ multiplex PCR, and the TCRdb table lists in-frame clones only, not all of them. This sample has approximately 92,000 clones; about 84% occur once, and the top ten carry roughly 1.1%. The V call is TRBV6-1, the J call TRBJ1-1; a possible D gene is TRBD1 (6 bases). The sequenced material came from PBMCs. The clonotype comes from a girl between 2 and 10 years old in good health and CMV-seropositive. CDR3 amino acids: CASSGDFWGRGAFF. The CDR3, as DNA: TGTGCCAGCAGTGGAGATTTCTGGGGGCGCGGAGCTTTCTTT.